This T cell receptor beta chain appears in the sequencing data of a study of blood T cell repertoires in COVID-19 (dated by TCRdb to the early 2020s). Study-level background: Collaborator samples came from the United States, Italy and Spain and covered acute and convalescent phases of COVID-19. Sample metadata almost always included a de-identified subject ID, COVID-19 status, age in years and sex. Where HLA class I and class II types were available, the types were taken from metadata supplied by the sample provider, not from assay-based typing. The prospective study material was composed of cDNA or gDNA derived from T cells, B-cell-depleted T cells, or PBMCs. The dataset comprised deeply sampled blood TCRbeta repertoires from subjects exposed to, actively infected with, or recovered from COVID-19. The repertoires were released in a freely available public database intended as a resource for research on the immune response to SARS-CoV-2. The samples were drawn from the first 160 participants of the ongoing ImmuneRACE study and from roughly 1,300 subjects provided by 6 global collaborators. Paper-wide results and their limitations: How much clinical and demographic metadata was included differed by source and by participant, and the metadata was provided uncurated.

CDR1 is given as SQVTM and CDR2 as ANQGSEA, both from the germline V gene. The CDR3 sequence holds 15 residues, the cysteine and phenylalanine included. Only the CDR3 DNA is retained, 45 bases long and in frame from the first base. V is shortened by 6 bases, J by 7 bases, and the region joining them spans 19 bases. One collaborating source in Seattle enrolled patients while the patients were actively infected and followed the patients over time throughout the course of disease. Whole blood was collected in K2EDTA tubes by collaborating institutions according to the institutions' own protocols. For TCRbeta analysis, collaborators shipped samples in one of three forms: frozen whole blood, isolated PBMCs, or DNA extracted from either of those sample types. As regards this clone: Its recognized antigen is unknown. Per-base qualities were not stored, and no clone one base away is much larger.

TCRbeta CDR3 regions were amplified from genomic DNA using the immunoSEQ Assay, a bias-controlled multiplex PCR. On the authors' methods: Nucleated cell counts per sample were estimated from amplification of reference gene primers within the assay. Sequence reads were collapsed and filtered to measure the absolute abundance of every unique TCRbeta CDR3 rearrangement. Productive Simpson clonality was computed per sample as the square root of Simpson's diversity index over productive rearrangements. Drawn from immuneACCESS, this table holds only the in-frame rearrangements with V and J called that TCRdb kept. Clones are partly lost; checked studies trace under half to an unresolved V gene and leave the rest unexplained. V and J calls and clone size are copied from that table; D and trimming were computed from the DNA. The sample includes roughly 150,000 clones, with 84% observed a single time. The ten largest clonotypes hold 2.5% to 3% of the sample.

The chain is assembled from TRBV29-1 and TRBJ1-6, with no reliable assignment of the D segment. Source material: peripheral blood. This clonotype was obtained from an elderly woman with COVID-19, enrolled during active disease. The DNA is TGCAGCGTGAAGGACGGGGAAAGTGGAAATTCACCCCTCCACTTT. Its amino acids are CSVKDGESGNSPLHF.